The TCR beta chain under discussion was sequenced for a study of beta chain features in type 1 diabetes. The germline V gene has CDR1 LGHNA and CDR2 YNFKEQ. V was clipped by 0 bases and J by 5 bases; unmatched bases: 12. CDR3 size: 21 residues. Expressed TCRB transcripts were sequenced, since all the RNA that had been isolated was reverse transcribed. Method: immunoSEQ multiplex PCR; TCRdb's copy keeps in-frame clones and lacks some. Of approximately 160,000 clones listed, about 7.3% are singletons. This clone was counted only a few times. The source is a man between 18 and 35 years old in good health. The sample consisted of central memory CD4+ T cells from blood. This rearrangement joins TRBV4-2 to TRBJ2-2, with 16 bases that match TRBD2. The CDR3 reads CASSQDTKAPGLAGGTGELFF. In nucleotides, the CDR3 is TGTGCCAGCAGCCAAGATACGAAGGCCCCGGGACTAGCGGGAGGGACCGGGGAGCTGTTTTTT.